These 17 T cell receptor beta chains were sequenced from one sample in a study of T cell changes during pregnancy in multiple sclerosis. TCRdb's table, derived via immunoSEQ multiplex PCR, lists solely in-frame clones and lacks some. The sample holds about 59,000 clones, 90% to 95% seen once. The source was CD8+ T cells from peripheral blood mononuclear cells, collected after pregnancy. All receptors derive from a female donor with multiple sclerosis, enrolled in a pregnancy study.

The rearrangement uses TRBV2 and TRBJ1-4; TRBD1 agrees at 9 bases. This CDR3 is built from 18 residues. V shed 4 bases, J shed 4 bases, and the junction held 13 bases outside the gene matches. In germline, CDR1 is SNHLY, CDR2 FYNNEI. The CDR3 loop is CASSAEPGQGIFNEKLFF. CDR3 DNA: TGTGCCAGCAGTGCCGAACCGGGACAGGGCATCTTTAATGAAAAACTGTTTTTT.

The CDR3 sequence is CASSLALRNAEAFF. The CDR3 DNA reads TGCGCCAGCAGCTTGGCCTTGAGGAATGCTGAAGCTTTCTTT. The chain couples TRBV5-1 to TRBJ1-1; D unclear. Germline loops: CDR1 SGHRS, CDR2 YFSETQ. The V end lost 0 bases, the J end lost 6 bases, and 12 bases lay between the germline ends. The length of the CDR3 is 14 residues.

The chain has TRBV2 and TRBJ2-7; D might be TRBD1 (5 bases). Trimming removed 7 bases from V and 3 bases from J, with 13 bases in between. CDR1 and CDR2 from the germline V gene are SNHLY and FYNNEI. The CDR3 runs 13 residues. The CDR3 reads CASKPTESYEQYF. In DNA, the CDR3 is TGTGCCAGCAAACCGACAGAGAGCTACGAGCAGTACTTC.

This clone was counted once. This chain uses TRBV2 with TRBJ2-5; 14 bases match TRBD2. The ends lost 6 bases at V and 5 bases at J; junction bases unmatched: 14. Germline lookup yields CDR1 SNHLY and CDR2 FYNNEI. The CDR3 is made up of 18 amino acids. CDR3 in amino acids: CASRTGLAGEGMGETQYF. In DNA, the CDR3 is TGTGCCAGCAGAACGGGACTAGCGGGAGAGGGTATGGGGGAGACCCAGTACTTC.

This chain links TRBV6-5 with TRBJ2-1; 7 nucleotides align to TRBD2. The CDR3 is 12 amino acids. The germline CDR1 and CDR2 sequences are MNHEY and SVGAGI. V trimming: 6 bases; J trimming: 8 bases; junction bases outside the gene matches: 4. The CDR3 nucleotides read TGTGCCAGCAGAACGGGGGGATATGAGCAGTTCTTC. Its protein product is CASRTGGYEQFF.

The chain has TRBV7-9 and TRBJ2-3, with 10 bases lining up with TRBD1. The germline V gene has CDR1 SEHNR and CDR2 FQNEAQ (reference sequence). The CDR3 has 18 amino acids. Germline trimming cut 3 bases from V and 4 bases from J; bases unmatched to any gene: 13. The CDR3 protein is CASSFLYPTGGNADTQYF. The CDR3 coding sequence is TGTGCCAGCAGCTTTTTATACCCGACAGGGGGCAATGCAGATACGCAGTATTTT.

The chain combines TRBV13 with TRBJ2-4; 7 bases map to TRBD2. Germline CDR1 is PRHDT and CDR2 is FYEKMQ (reference sequence). The J segment lost 1 base and the V segment lost 1 base, leaving 7 bases of the junction unmatched. The CDR3 is 17 amino acids. The CDR3 DNA reads TGTGCCAGCAGCTTAGCGTCCGGCGGGAGTGCCAAAAACATTCAGTACTTC. The encoded protein is CASSLASGGSAKNIQYF. Full variable domain (rest looked up from reference TRBV13 and TRBJ2-4): AAGVIQSPRHLIKEKRETATLKCYPIPRHDTVYWYQQGPGQDPQFLISFYEKMQSDKGSIPDRFSAQQFSDYHSELNMSSLELGDSALYFCASSLASGGSAKNIQYFGAGTRLSVL.

V is TRBV10-3 and J is TRBJ1-5, with 9 nucleotides matching TRBD1. The CDR3 runs to 15 residues. Germline values: CDR1 ENHRY, CDR2 SYGVKD. V dropped 2 bases and J dropped 5; count of bases not matched to a gene: 4. CDR3 bases: TGTGCCATCAGTGAGGCGGACAGGGGCGATCAGCCCCAGCATTTT. Its translation: CAISEADRGDQPQHF.

The chain employs TRBV5-1 and TRBJ2-7; 7 bases are a match to TRBD2. The CDR3 spans 11 residues. V was pared by 4 bases and J by 6 bases, with 1 base of the junction left unmatched. CDR1 and CDR2 (germline): SGHRS, YFSETQ. CDR3 nucleotide sequence: TGCGCCAGCAGCCCGGGGGGCGAGCAGTACTTC. Its translation: CASSPGGEQYF. Looking up the rest from reference TRBV5-1 and TRBJ2-7 gives the full variable domain: KAGVTQTPRYLIKTRGQQVTLSCSPISGHRSVSWYQQTPGQGLQFLFEYFSETQRNKGNFPGRFSGRQFSNSRSEMNVSTLELGDSALYLCASSPGGEQYFGPGTRLTVT.

The chain has TRBV7-9 and TRBJ2-7; 11 positions agree with TRBD1. CDR3 length: 15 residues. The germline V gene encodes CDR1 SEHNR and CDR2 FQNEAQ (reference sequence). Trimming took 5 bases from V and 2 from J; bases not matched to a gene: 5. CDR3 region: CASSLGQGAAYEQYF. CDR3 coding DNA: TGTGCCAGCAGCCTAGGACAGGGGGCCGCCTACGAGCAGTACTTC.

The chain carries TRBV5-1 and TRBJ2-2; 8 positions match TRBD2. This CDR3 comprises 18 residues. The V gene end was trimmed by 2 bases and the J gene end by 0 bases; junction bases not matched to a gene: 9. Germline CDR1 SGHRS, CDR2 YFSETQ. The CDR3 sequence is CASSLRLAGGPNTGELFF. The CDR3 DNA reads as TGCGCCAGCAGCTTACGTCTAGCGGGCGGCCCGAACACCGGGGAGCTGTTTTTT.

This chain joins TRBV9 and TRBJ2-1; a weak D match, TRBD2 (5 bases). Germline CDR1 reads SGDLS; CDR2 reads YYNGEE. With 4 bases removed from V and 0 bases from J, the gap between germline ends came to 11 bases. There are 15 residues in the CDR3. CDR3 sequence (DNA): TGTGCCAGCAGCATCGGACTCGCCTCCTACAATGAGCAGTTCTTC. Its protein is CASSIGLASYNEQFF.

This chain joins TRBV27 and TRBJ2-7; 8 bases are a match to TRBD2. Germline loops: CDR1 MNHEY, CDR2 SMNVEV (reference sequence). The length of the CDR3 is 14 residues. Germline trimming cut 4 bases from V and 3 bases from J; bases unmatched to any gene: 5. The CDR3 coding sequence is TGTGCCAGCAGTTCTAGCGGGTTAAACTACGAGCAGTACTTC. Translation: CASSSSGLNYEQYF.

The rearrangement joins TRBV27 to TRBJ2-3, with 10 bases matching TRBD1. Unmatched junction bases numbered 5, after V lost 5 bases and J lost 6 bases. The germline V gene has CDR1 MNHEY and CDR2 SMNVEV (reference sequence). The CDR3 covers 14 residues. This CDR3 reads CASSPRTGGDTQYF. DNA for the CDR3: TGTGCCAGCAGTCCGCGGACAGGGGGGGATACGCAGTATTTT.

The chain has TRBV30 and TRBJ2-1, with D possibly matching TRBD2 (6 bases). Per germline, CDR1 GTSNPN and CDR2 SVGIG (reference sequence). V shed 0 bases and J shed 3 bases, with 12 bases lying between them. This CDR3 spans 15 amino acids. The CDR3 bases are TGTGCCTGGAGTGTTGGAGCGGGCCTCTACAATGAGCAGTTCTTC. Encoded protein: CAWSVGAGLYNEQFF. The full variable domain, completed using reference TRBV30 and TRBJ2-1, is SQTIHQWPATLVQPVGSPLSLECTVEGTSNPNLYWYRQAAGRGLQLLFYSVGIGQISSEVPQNLSASRPQDRQFILSSKKLLLSDSGFYLCAWSVGAGLYNEQFFGPGTRLTVL.

The genes are TRBV10-1 and TRBJ2-7; the match to TRBD1 covers 8 bases. CDR3 length: 14 amino acids. Trimming removed 6 bases from V and 4 bases from J; junction bases left unmatched: 8. Germline CDR1 reads WNHNN; CDR2 reads SYGVQD (reference sequence). CDR3 residues: CASRGTGRFYEQYF. CDR3 DNA sequence: TGCGCCAGCAGAGGGACAGGCAGGTTTTACGAGCAGTACTTC.

This CDR3 is CAWSVPGIHEQYF. CDR3 in DNA: TGTGCCTGGAGTGTACCCGGGATACACGAGCAGTACTTC. The chain links TRBV30 to TRBJ2-7, with D possibly being TRBD2 (5 bases). From germline, CDR1 is GTSNPN and CDR2 SVGIG (reference sequence). The CDR3 totals 13 residues. V gave up 0 bases and J gave up 5 bases, with 11 bases separating them.